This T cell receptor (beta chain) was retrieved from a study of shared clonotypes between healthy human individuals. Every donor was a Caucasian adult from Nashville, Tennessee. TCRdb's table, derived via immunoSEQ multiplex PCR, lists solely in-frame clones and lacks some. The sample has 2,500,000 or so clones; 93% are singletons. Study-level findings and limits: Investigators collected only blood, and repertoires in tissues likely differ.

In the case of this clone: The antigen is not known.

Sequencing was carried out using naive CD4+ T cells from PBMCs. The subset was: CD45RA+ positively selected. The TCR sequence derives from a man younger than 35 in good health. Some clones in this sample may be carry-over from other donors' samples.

The DNA for the CDR3 is TGTGCCAGTAGTATAGATGTGCTATCCGCCAACGTCCTGACTTTC. Amino acid sequence: CASSIDVLSANVLTF. The chain has TRBV19 and TRBJ2-6; D not resolved. The V and J ends lost 0 bases and 7 bases respectively, with 10 bases between them. The CDR3 runs 15 residues. Germline V gene data show CDR1 as LNHDA and CDR2 as SQIVND (reference sequence).